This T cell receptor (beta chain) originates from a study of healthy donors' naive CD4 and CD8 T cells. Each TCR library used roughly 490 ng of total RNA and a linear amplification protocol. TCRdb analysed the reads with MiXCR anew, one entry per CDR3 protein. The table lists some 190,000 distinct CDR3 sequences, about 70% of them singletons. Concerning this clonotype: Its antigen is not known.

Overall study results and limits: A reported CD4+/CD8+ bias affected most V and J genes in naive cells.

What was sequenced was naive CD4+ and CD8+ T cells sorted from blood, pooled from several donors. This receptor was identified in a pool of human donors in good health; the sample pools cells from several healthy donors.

The CDR3: CSARREGKETQYF. As DNA, the CDR3 is TGCAGCGCCCGGAGAGAGGGGAAAGAGACCCAGTACTTC. The rearrangement joins TRBV29-1 to TRBJ2-5; the D call may be TRBD1 or TRBD2 (5 bases each). Germline CDR1 reads SQVTM; CDR2 reads ANQGSEA. Trimming cost V 7 bases and J 3 bases, with 15 bases left between them. The CDR3 length is 13 residues. The variable domain in full, with the rest retrieved from reference TRBV29-1 and TRBJ2-5, is SAVISQKPSRDICQRGTSLTIQCQVDSQVTMMFWYRQQPGQSLTLIATANQGSEATYESGFVIDKFPISRPNLTFSTLTVSNMSPEDSSIYLCSARREGKETQYFGPGTRLLVL.